This is a list of T cell receptor beta chains from one sample in a study of post-analysis software for immune sequencing data. TCRdb ran MiXCR on the PCR reads and lists one entry per CDR3 protein. Of about 500,000 distinct CDR3 sequences in the sample, under 55% were seen once. Input material: blood. These TCRs come from a girl aged 10-17 years with multiple sclerosis. Both conserved end residues are part of each CDR3. Fields, in order: D gene, V gene, CDR3 length, J gene, clone size, CDR3 DNA, CDR3 protein. D genes are given only for firm matches. A clone size is listed for some rows: how often the clone was seen (once, few, many), or a class if it is expanded.

>TRBD2|TRBV20-1|17|TRBJ2-1|-
TGCAGTGCTAGAGATCCCAGCGGGAGGGGCTCCTACAATGAGCAGTTCTTC
CSARDPSGRGSYNEQFF
>TRBD1|TRBV12-3/TRBV12-4|13|TRBJ2-7|-
TGTGCCAGCAGAGCGAGACAGGGACACGAGCAGTACTTC
CASRARQGHEQYF
>-|TRBV27|14|TRBJ2-5|-
TGTGCCAGCAGTTTATGGGGGGCGCAAGAGACCCAGTACTTC
CASSLWGAQETQYF
>TRBD2|TRBV7-2|15|TRBJ2-1|-
TGTGCCAGCAGCGAGACTAGCGGGAGAGACAATGAGCAGTTCTTC
CASSETSGRDNEQFF
>TRBD2|TRBV7-2|14|TRBJ2-5|-
TGTGCCAGCAGCGTTCGACTAGCCCAAGAGACCCAGTACTTC
CASSVRLAQETQYF
>-|TRBV10-3|14|TRBJ2-5|-
TGTGCCATCAGTGAGTCGGGCAGGAGCAGGACCCGGTACTTC
CAISESGRSRTRYF
>TRBD1|TRBV20-1|13|TRBJ2-7|few
TGCAGTGCTAGGGGACAGGTAGACTACGAGCAGTACTTC
CSARGQVDYEQYF
>-|TRBV19|13|TRBJ2-3|-
TGTGCCACTGCGGCGAGGAAAACAGATACGCAGTATTTT
CATAARKTDTQYF
>-|TRBV7-9|10|TRBJ2-1|few
TGTGCCAGCGGCTATCCTGAGCAGTTCTTC
CASGYPEQFF
>-|TRBV9|17|TRBJ2-2|once
TGTGCCAGCAGCGTTTGGGGGAGACTAGCGAACACCGGGGAGCTGTTTTTT
CASSVWGRLANTGELFF
>-|TRBV30|11|TRBJ2-5|-
TGTGCCTGGAGTGCCAAAGAGACCCAGTACTTC
CAWSAKETQYF
>TRBD2|TRBV27|15|TRBJ2-7|-
TGTGCCAGCAGTTTAGCAGCGGGAGGAATCTACGAGCAGTACTTC
CASSLAAGGIYEQYF
>-|TRBV12-3/TRBV12-4|14|TRBJ2-1|-
TGTGCCAGCAGTGAGGGACGGATATACAATGAGCAGTTCTTC
CASSEGRIYNEQFF
>-|TRBV28|15|TRBJ1-4|once
TGTGCCAGCAGTTTCAGGGGCGAGGGGGGTGAAAAACTGTTTTTT
CASSFRGEGGEKLFF
>-|TRBV12-3/TRBV12-4|14|TRBJ1-2|-
TGTGCCAGCAGTCCGGACAGTGGAAACTATGGCTACACCTTC
CASSPDSGNYGYTF
>TRBD2|TRBV6-1|16|TRBJ2-5|-
TGTGCCAGCAGTGAAGCGGTTTATAGCGGGGCAGAGACCCAGTACTTC
CASSEAVYSGAETQYF
>TRBD2|TRBV7-3|19|TRBJ2-1|-
TGTGCCAGCAGCTCTTCCGGGACTAGCGGGAGGGCCGTTTACAATGAGCAGTTCTTC
CASSSSGTSGRAVYNEQFF
>-|TRBV11-2|12|TRBJ2-1|-
TGTGCCAGCAGCTTAGCCCTACCCGAGCAGTTCTTC
CASSLALPEQFF
>TRBD1|TRBV7-7|19|TRBJ2-6|many
TGTGCTAGCAGCTTATCTGTCGGGACAGGACTGAGTGGGGCCAACGTCCTGACTTTC
CASSLSVGTGLSGANVLTF
>TRBD2|TRBV20-1|15|TRBJ2-7|-
TGCAGTGCGACACTTGCCGGGACTAGGGTAATAGAGCAGTACTTC
CSATLAGTRVIEQYF
>-|TRBV27|15|TRBJ2-4|-
TGTGCCAGCAGTTCTTCCGCGGTAGGGCGGAACATTCAGTACTTC
CASSSSAVGRNIQYF
>TRBD2|TRBV5-1|13|TRBJ2-1|-
TGCGCCAGCAGCAATAGCGGGAGCCATGAGCAGTTCTTC
CASSNSGSHEQFF
>TRBD1|TRBV10-3|14|TRBJ1-6|-
TGTGCCATCAGCGGGACAGGGGTGGATTCACCCCTCCACTTT
CAISGTGVDSPLHF
>-|TRBV5-1|13|TRBJ1-1|-
TGCGCCAGCAGCTCCGGGACATATGATGAAGCTTTCTTT
CASSSGTYDEAFF
>TRBD2|TRBV6-2/TRBV6-3|14|TRBJ2-7|-
TGTGCCAGCAGTAAGCGGGAGGGCCCCTACGAGCAGTACTTC
CASSKREGPYEQYF
>-|TRBV20-1|15|TRBJ2-3|-
TGCAGTGCGGCAAGGGTAGTATCAGGCACAGATACGCAGTATTTT
CSAARVVSGTDTQYF
>-|TRBV18|15|TRBJ1-2|-
TGTGCCAGCTCACCAGGTCGGACAGATAACTATGGCTACACCTTC
CASSPGRTDNYGYTF
>-|TRBV12-3/TRBV12-4|12|TRBJ1-2|many
TGTGCCAGCAGTTTTTCGGGCTATGGCTACACCTTC
CASSFSGYGYTF
>-|TRBV4-3|18|TRBJ2-3|medium-sized
TGCGCCAGCAGCCAAGATGGGATGGGGGAGTGGAGCACAGATACGCAGTATTTT
CASSQDGMGEWSTDTQYF
>-|TRBV5-1|15|TRBJ1-1|-
TGCGCCAGCAGATACCGTGAGGGGCGAAACACTGAAGCTTTCTTT
CASRYREGRNTEAFF
>-|TRBV20-1|14|TRBJ1-1|few
TGCAGTGCTAGAGAAAGCAGGGCGAGGACTGAAGCTTTCTTT
CSARESRARTEAFF
>-|TRBV28|15|TRBJ2-7|few
TGTGCCAGCAGTTTTCTGTGGGGGAGCTCCTACGAGCAGTACTTC
CASSFLWGSSYEQYF
>TRBD1|TRBV7-9|16|TRBJ2-7|few
TGTGCCAGCAGCTTACGACAGGGGGCTAGCTCCTACGAGCAGTACTTC
CASSLRQGASSYEQYF
>TRBD2|TRBV29-1|14|TRBJ2-5|few
TGCAGCGCTGGACTAGCGGGAGGCCAAGAGACCCAGTACTTC
CSAGLAGGQETQYF
>-|TRBV5-6|12|TRBJ1-2|once
TGTGCCAGCAGCCCTACCGTGGGGGGACGCACCTTC
CASSPTVGGRTF
>-|TRBV7-7|14|TRBJ2-6|few
TGTGCTAGCAGCGCGGCCTCTGGGGCCAACGTCCTGACTTTC
CASSAASGANVLTF
>-|TRBV5-6|15|TRBJ1-1|few
TGTGCCAGCAGCTTGTCGGGGGGGCTGATAACTGAAGCTTTCTTT
CASSLSGGLITEAFF
>-|TRBV5-1|17|TRBJ2-7|-
TGCGCCAGCAGCTTGATGCGGCTAGACGATCCAACCTACGAGCAGTACTTC
CASSLMRLDDPTYEQYF
>-|TRBV20-1|11|TRBJ2-5|-
TGCAGTGCAAAGATAAAAGAGACCCAGTACTTC
CSAKIKETQYF
>-|TRBV9|14|TRBJ2-3|-
TGTGCCAGCACCCCACGGCCAAACACAGAAACGCAGTATTTT
CASTPRPNTETQYF
>TRBD1|TRBV5-1|16|TRBJ2-7|few
TGCGCCAGCAGCTTGGCCACCGGGACAGGACTCTACGAGCAGTACTTC
CASSLATGTGLYEQYF
>TRBD2|TRBV11-1|17|TRBJ2-1|many
TGTGCCAGCAGCTTATGGACTAGCGGGACTTCCTACAATGAGCAGTTCTTC
CASSLWTSGTSYNEQFF
>-|TRBV20-1|13|TRBJ1-1|-
TGCAGTGCTCCCGGGACAACGAGCCCTGAAGCTTTCTTT
CSAPGTTSPEAFF
>-|TRBV10-3|14|TRBJ2-1|-
TGTGCCATCAGACCCCTAGGGGCGCAAAATGAGCAGTTCTTC
CAIRPLGAQNEQFF
>-|TRBV5-1|15|TRBJ2-7|-
TGCGCCAGCAGCTTGATCGGAGCGAGCTCCTACGAGCAGTACTTC
CASSLIGASSYEQYF
>TRBD2|TRBV4-3|16|TRBJ2-3|-
TGCGCCAGCAGCCAAGCGACTAGCGGGGTGGGAGATACGCAGTATTTT
CASSQATSGVGDTQYF
>-|TRBV27|14|TRBJ2-7|-
TGTGCCAGCAAGCCGGGACTCCCCTCTTCCGAGCAGTACTTC
CASKPGLPSSEQYF
>TRBD1|TRBV12-3/TRBV12-4|15|TRBJ1-5|few
TGTGCCAGCAGTATGCAACAGGGGCGGAATCAGCCCCAGCATTTT
CASSMQQGRNQPQHF
>-|TRBV24-1|14|TRBJ2-7|-
TGTGCCATCAGTGATACTGACGCCCCTTACGAGCAGTACTTC
CAISDTDAPYEQYF
>TRBD2|TRBV6-5|16|TRBJ2-1|-
TGTGCCAGCAGTTACACCGGACTAGCGGGAATTAATGAGCAGTTCTTC
CASSYTGLAGINEQFF
>-|TRBV7-3|15|TRBJ2-1|-
TGTGCCAGCAGCTTATCGCTAGCGACAGTGGGAGAGCAGTTCTTC
CASSLSLATVGEQFF
>-|TRBV20-1|15|TRBJ2-6|-
TGCAGTGGGGTTTCAAGGGACTCTGGGGCCAACGTCCGGACTTTC
CSGVSRDSGANVRTF
>-|TRBV15|17|TRBJ1-2|-
TGTGCCACCAGCAGAGGCGGGACTGAATCCGCTAACTATGGCTACACCTTC
CATSRGGTESANYGYTF
>-|TRBV2|15|TRBJ2-7|-
TGTGCCAGCGGGAGGAGGGGCTCCTTAAATTACGAGCAGTACTTC
CASGRRGSLNYEQYF
>-|TRBV20-1|13|TRBJ1-5|-
TGCAGTGCTGGAACGGGGAACAATCAGCCCCAGCATTTT
CSAGTGNNQPQHF